One sample yielded the 20 T cell receptor beta chains listed below, sequenced in a study of blood T cell repertoires in COVID-19. Profiling relied on immunoSEQ multiplex PCR, and the TCRdb table lists in-frame clones only, not all of them. The data show roughly 100,000 clones, 87% seen once. The sample was peripheral blood. The origin of the receptors is a human donor in a cohort sampled during active COVID-19.

V and J are TRBV3-1 (or the pseudogene TRBV3-2) and TRBJ2-3; D gene uncertain. V was shortened by 3 bases and J by 5 bases, with 9 bases between the two germline ends. The CDR3 loop spans 13 amino acids. Germline V gene sequence: CDR1 LGHDT, CDR2 YNNKEL (reference sequence). The CDR3 loop reads CASSQRQKDTQYF. CDR3 DNA: TGTGCCAGCAGCCAGCGGCAGAAAGATACGCAGTATTTT.

This chain joins TRBV7-8 and TRBJ2-1, with D perhaps TRBD2 (6 bases). Germline V gene sequence: CDR1 SGHVS, CDR2 FQNEAQ. V shed 4 bases and J shed 6 bases, with 22 bases lying between them. The CDR3 spans 17 residues. This chain's CDR3 is CASSSSPSVKSANEQFF. The CDR3 nucleotides read TGTGCCAGCAGCTCGTCCCCTAGCGTCAAATCGGCCAATGAGCAGTTCTTC.

The CDR3, as DNA: TGTGCCACCAGCAGGTCGAGACAGGGGGTAGGCCGTGAGCAGTTCTTC. This sequence encodes CATSRSRQGVGREQFF. The genes are TRBV15 and TRBJ2-1; 9 bases line up with TRBD1. V trimming: 3 bases; J trimming: 9 bases; junction bases outside the gene matches: 12. CDR1 LNHNV and CDR2 YYDKDF come from the germline V gene (reference sequence). The CDR3 length is 16 residues.

The V and J genes are TRBV28 and TRBJ1-4; 8 bases map to TRBD1. With 5 bases clipped from V and 4 bases from J, the junction kept 15 bases outside the gene matches. CDR1 and CDR2 from the germline V gene are MDHEN and SYDVKM. The CDR3 contains 18 residues. Here the CDR3 reads CASSPYADRGPLNEKLFF. The CDR3 nucleotides read TGTGCCAGCAGTCCGTATGCCGACAGGGGCCCACTTAATGAAAAACTGTTTTTT.

There are a few counts of this clone. The rearrangement links TRBV7-6 to TRBJ2-2; 8 bases map to TRBD1. CDR1 and CDR2 (germline): SGHVS, FNYEAQ. Trimming removed 3 bases from V and 6 bases from J; junction bases left unmatched: 9. The CDR3 has 16 amino acids. CDR3 nucleotide sequence: TGTGCCAGCAGCTTTGTAACAGGGGGATCCCCCGGGGAGCTGTTTTTT. This gives the protein CASSFVTGGSPGELFF. The full variable domain, with the rest looked up from reference TRBV7-6 and TRBJ2-2, is GAGVSQSPRYKVTKRGQDVALRCDPISGHVSLYWYRQALGQGPEFLTYFNYEAQQDKSGLPNDRFSAERPEGSISTLTIQRTEQRDSAMYRCASSFVTGGSPGELFFGEGSRLTVL.

The chain is built from TRBV19 and TRBJ2-1; 9 bases match TRBD1. This CDR3 has 17 residues. V lost 5 bases, J lost 8 bases, and 16 bases stayed unmatched. From germline, CDR1 is LNHDA and CDR2 SQIVND (reference sequence). This CDR3 is CASSAGTGFGNRDEQFF. In DNA form, the CDR3 reads TGTGCCAGTAGTGCCGGGACAGGGTTTGGAAATCGAGATGAGCAGTTCTTC.

This chain uses TRBV7-3 with TRBJ2-3; D is perhaps TRBD2 (6 bases). V shed 0 bases and J shed 13 bases, with 14 bases lying between them. Germline CDR1 reads SGHTA; CDR2 reads FQGTGA. This CDR3 is 13 amino acids long. The CDR3 sequence: CASSLTGDSAKYF. For the CDR3, the DNA is TGTGCCAGCAGCTTAACGGGGGACTCCGCTAAGTATTTT. Looking up the rest from reference TRBV7-3 and TRBJ2-3 gives the full variable domain: GAGVSQTPSNKVTEKGKYVELRCDPISGHTALYWYRQSLGQGPEFLIYFQGTGAADDSGLPNDRFFAVRPEGSVSTLKIQRTERGDSAVYLCASSLTGDSAKYFGPGTRLTVL.

The rearrangement links TRBV28 to TRBJ2-7, with 12 nucleotides matching TRBD2. CDR1 and CDR2 (germline): MDHEN, SYDVKM. J lost 2 bases, V lost 5 bases, and 13 bases had no gene match. The CDR3 is made up of 18 amino acids. CDR3 in amino acids: CASSPLTFRTSGTYEQYF. The DNA of the CDR3 is TGTGCCAGCAGTCCACTGACCTTCCGGACTAGCGGGACCTACGAGCAGTACTTC.

The chain recombines TRBV29-1 with TRBJ1-2, with 8 bases matching TRBD1. This CDR3 has 15 amino acids. Germline assignment: CDR1 SQVTM and CDR2 ANQGSEA. Trimming removed 5 bases from V and 4 bases from J; junction bases left unmatched: 12. DNA of the CDR3: TGCAGCGTTCAACCCTCGGACAGGGTAGGCTATGGCTACACCTTC. Amino acid sequence: CSVQPSDRVGYGYTF.

The chain joins TRBV24-1 to TRBJ2-5; 10 bases agree with TRBD1. CDR3 size: 15 residues. The germline gives CDR1 KGHDR, CDR2 SFDVKD. V lost 4 bases and J lost 3; bases outside the gene matches: 4. The CDR3 region is CATSEPGTGEETQYF. DNA of the CDR3: TGTGCCACCAGTGAACCCGGGACAGGGGAAGAGACCCAGTACTTC.

The chain links TRBV19 to TRBJ1-1; D is possibly TRBD1 (6 bases). Looked up from germline, CDR1 is LNHDA and CDR2 is SQIVND (reference sequence). The CDR3 has 18 residues. V lost 3 bases and J 1 base, leaving 21 bases between the germline ends. CDR3 nucleotides: TGTGCCAGTAGTATTGGGGGGGGCCGCCCCCTATCGAACACTGAAGCTTTCTTT. This sequence encodes CASSIGGGRPLSNTEAFF.

The chain recombines TRBV19 with TRBJ2-1; tentatively, D is TRBD2 (5 bases). Germline V gene sequence: CDR1 LNHDA, CDR2 SQIVND (reference sequence). V was cut by 3 bases and J by 3 bases, with 9 bases left in between. This CDR3 spans 14 amino acids. The CDR3 protein is CASSMRDFYNEQFF. In nucleotides, the CDR3 is TGTGCCAGTAGTATGAGGGATTTCTACAATGAGCAGTTCTTC. Looking up the rest from reference TRBV19 and TRBJ2-1 gives the full variable domain: DGGITQSPKYLFRKEGQNVTLSCEQNLNHDAMYWYRQDPGQGLRLIYYSQIVNDFQKGDIAEGYSVSREKKESFPLTVTSAQKNPTAFYLCASSMRDFYNEQFFGPGTRLTVL.

Here the CDR3 reads CASSIRTDYEQYF. The CDR3 DNA reads TGTGCCAGCAGCATCAGAACAGACTACGAGCAGTACTTC. The chain uses TRBV6-5 and TRBJ2-7; D not certain. Trimming cost V 6 bases and J 3 bases, with 12 bases left between them. Germline V gene sequence: CDR1 MNHEY, CDR2 SVGAGI. The CDR3 sequence is 13 residues long.

The chain employs TRBV7-9 and TRBJ2-5; D unresolved. Trimming left V 5 bases short and J 0 bases short, with 13 bases between. Per germline, CDR1 SEHNR and CDR2 FQNEAQ (reference sequence). The length of the CDR3 is 15 residues. The CDR3: CASSPRGMYQETQYF. The DNA for the CDR3 is TGTGCCAGCAGCCCCCGCGGAATGTACCAAGAGACCCAGTACTTC.

V is TRBV2 and J is TRBJ2-3; D may be TRBD2 (5 bases). CDR3 size: 16 residues. V was clipped by 5 bases and J by 1 base, with 16 bases between them. Germline CDR1 is SNHLY and CDR2 is FYNNEI. CDR3 sequence reads: CASSPLLVGGTDTQYF. DNA of the CDR3: TGTGCCAGCAGTCCCTTACTAGTAGGAGGCACAGATACGCAGTATTTT.

The chain links TRBV28 to TRBJ2-4; D is unresolved. Germline V CDR1 and CDR2: MDHEN, SYDVKM. The CDR3 sequence is 13 residues long. Trimming left V 3 bases short and J 9 bases short, with 12 bases between. CDR3 protein: CASSLTQVRIQYF. The CDR3 nucleotides are TGTGCCAGCAGTTTGACGCAGGTGCGCATTCAGTACTTC. Full variable domain (rest looked up from reference TRBV28 and TRBJ2-4): DVKVTQSSRYLVKRTGEKVFLECVQDMDHENMFWYRQDPGLGLRLIYFSYDVKMKEKGDIPEGYSVSREKKERFSLILESASTNQTSMYLCASSLTQVRIQYFGAGTRLSVL.

This clone has just one count. J is TRBJ2-7 and V is TRBV4-2, with TRBD1 identical over 10 bases. CDR1 is LGHNA and CDR2 is YNFKEQ in the germline V gene. The CDR3 is made up of 15 amino acids. The J segment lost 6 bases and the V segment lost 1 base, leaving 6 bases of the junction unmatched. In DNA form, the CDR3 reads TGTGCCAGCAGCCAAGTCGGGACAGGGGATGGCGAGCAGTACTTC. It specifies CASSQVGTGDGEQYF.

The rearrangement uses TRBV30 and TRBJ1-1, with no clear D. CDR1 is GTSNPN, CDR2 SVGIG, per germline (reference sequence). The CDR3 consists of 13 residues. V dropped 0 bases and J dropped 3 bases, with 8 bases sitting between them. The CDR3 coding sequence is TGTGCCTGGAGTGTAAACGGGGACACTGAAGCTTTCTTT. Translating gives CAWSVNGDTEAFF. Full variable domain (remainder filled in from reference TRBV30 and TRBJ1-1): SQTIHQWPATLVQPVGSPLSLECTVEGTSNPNLYWYRQAAGRGLQLLFYSVGIGQISSEVPQNLSASRPQDRQFILSSKKLLLSDSGFYLCAWSVNGDTEAFFGQGTRLTVV.

The chain joins TRBV5-1 to TRBJ1-1, with 9 bases identical to TRBD1. The V gene's germline CDR1 is SGHRS and CDR2 YFSETQ. This CDR3 contains 18 residues. Germline trimming cut 4 bases from V and 1 base from J; bases unmatched to any gene: 14. CDR3: CASSPELMTGGRNTEAFF. CDR3 in DNA: TGCGCCAGCAGCCCCGAGCTTATGACAGGGGGTAGGAACACTGAAGCTTTCTTT.

About this clone: Other DNA sequences in this specimen translate into the identical CDR3. The chain employs TRBV9 and TRBJ1-1; the match to TRBD1 covers 7 bases. Looked up from germline, CDR1 is SGDLS and CDR2 is YYNGEE. Trimming took 2 bases from V and 4 from J; bases not matched to a gene: 2. The length of the CDR3 is 13 residues. The CDR3 loop reads CASSVTGSTEAFF. DNA of the CDR3: TGTGCCAGCAGCGTGACAGGGTCCACTGAAGCTTTCTTT.